The clone carrying this T cell receptor (beta chain) was seen many times. The antigen remains unidentified. The TCR beta libraries were generated through quantitative 5'-RACE incorporating molecular barcodes. TCRdb reprocessed the 5' RACE reads with MiXCR, giving one entry per CDR3 protein. This table has just over 300,000 distinct CDR3 sequences, 20% appearing once. Trimming took off 0 bases at V and 7 bases at J, with 13 bases between the two ends. This CDR3 spans 16 amino acids. CDR1 is LGHNA, CDR2 YSLEER, per germline. These data originate in a study of CD8 T cells in ankylosing spondylitis. Findings of the study overall: Seemingly distinctive of ankylosing spondylitis blood was a TCR beta motif formed by eight highly homologous variants. There were earlier reports of some motif variants in reactive arthritis synovial fluid and blood.

The sequence came from a female donor with ankylosing spondylitis or in good health (not recorded which). The V and J genes are TRBV4-3 and TRBJ1-6; D is perhaps TRBD1 (5 bases). Source material: blood, either unsorted or a sorted T cell fraction (not recorded which). In DNA form, the CDR3 reads TGCGCCAGCAGCCAAGATCAGACAGCTCAGAATTCACCCCTCCACTTT. Protein: CASSQDQTAQNSPLHF.